This TCR beta chain came from a study of blood T cell repertoires in COVID-19. The wider study: Material from acute and convalescent COVID-19 was sourced from the United States, Italy and Spain. In each case, the material was cDNA or gDNA derived from T cells, B-cell-depleted T cells, or PBMCs.

V gave up 3 bases and J gave up 6 bases, with 11 bases separating them. This CDR3 comprises 13 residues. CDR1 is LGHDT and CDR2 is YNNKEL in the germline V gene (reference sequence). Methods used by the authors: Amplification from reference gene primers served as the basis for estimated nucleated cell counts. Clones were sequenced by immunoSEQ multiplex PCR, and TCRdb holds only the in-frame ones, with some missing. V and J calls and clone size are given by that table; D and trimming were obtained from the DNA. The table includes around 110,000 clones, about 91% detected once. The source material was peripheral blood. The clonotype comes from a man in his fifties or sixties with active or convalescent COVID-19. The rearrangement joins TRBV3-1 (or the pseudogene TRBV3-2) to TRBJ1-1; a weak D match, TRBD1 (5 bases). This chain's CDR3 is CASSQAGGAEAFF. The CDR3 DNA follows: TGTGCCAGCAGCCAGGCCGGGGGGGCTGAAGCTTTCTTT.